Each of the 25 T cell receptor beta chains below was sequenced from the same sample in a study of cytotoxic CD8 clonotypes in ibrutinib-treated CLL. The repertoire was sequenced with immunoSEQ multiplex PCR; TCRdb's copy has only in-frame clones and lacks some. The profile covers 85,000 or so clones, with about 85% appearing a single time and approximately 5% taken by the ten largest. The sequences come from PBMCs, collected after 12 months of ibrutinib treatment. The source of these receptors is a human donor with chronic lymphocytic leukemia.

The rearrangement uses TRBV5-1 and TRBJ1-4; D may be TRBD1 (5 bases). Trimming removed 4 bases from V and 7 bases from J, with 14 bases in between. CDR1 is SGHRS and CDR2 is YFSETQ in the germline V gene. The CDR3 is 14 residues long. CDR3 in amino acids: CASSPAAQGEKLFF. The CDR3 DNA reads TGCGCCAGCAGCCCAGCAGCCCAGGGTGAAAAACTGTTTTTT.

This clone was counted ten times or more. The chain links TRBV5-1 to TRBJ1-5; 7 bases map to TRBD1. This CDR3 has 14 amino acids. Germline lookup yields CDR1 SGHRS and CDR2 YFSETQ. The junction had 7 bases not matched to a gene; V was cut back by 4 bases and J by 6 bases. The CDR3 DNA reads TGCGCCAGCAGCCCGGGACAGTCAGGTCAGCCCCAGCATTTT. Encoded protein: CASSPGQSGQPQHF.

As regards this clone: Distinct nucleotide sequences in the sample also encode this CDR3. The genes are TRBV4-1 and TRBJ1-5; tentative D call: TRBD1 (5 bases). The V end was cut by 0 bases, the J end by 8 bases, with 14 bases between. CDR3 length: 15 amino acids. In germline, CDR1 is MGHRA, CDR2 YSYEKL. CDR3 amino acids: CASSQDVGVTEPQHF. CDR3 sequence (DNA): TGCGCCAGCAGCCAAGACGTGGGGGTAACGGAGCCCCAGCATTTT.

The gene calls are TRBV7-2 and TRBJ2-1; 8 positions agree with TRBD2. This CDR3 is built from 16 residues. Germline CDR1 SGHTA, CDR2 FQGNSA. The V segment lost 5 bases and the J segment 3 bases; nucleotides outside the gene matches: 9. In nucleotides, the CDR3 is TGTGCCAGCAGCCCCGGCGGGGCGGGGGGCTACAATGAGCAGTTCTTC. Protein sequence: CASSPGGAGGYNEQFF.

The sample holds one count of this clone. The genes are TRBV19 and TRBJ2-7; tentative D call: TRBD2 (5 bases). CDR1 and CDR2 (germline): LNHDA, SQIVND (reference sequence). V was trimmed by 8 bases and J by 9 bases, leaving 20 bases between them. The CDR3 consists of 13 residues. In DNA form, the CDR3 reads TGTGCCAGTGGGCCCCGGCGAGAGGAGGTGCAGTACTTC. This codes for CASGPRREEVQYF.

This chain connects TRBV5-6 to TRBJ1-4, with 11 bases matching TRBD1. Per the germline V gene, CDR1 is SGHDT and CDR2 is YYEEEE. With 4 bases clipped from V and 2 bases from J, the junction kept 4 bases outside the gene matches. The CDR3 is 16 residues long. The CDR3 spells CASSLGQGATNEKLFF. The CDR3 bases are TGTGCCAGCAGCCTCGGACAGGGGGCCACTAATGAAAAACTGTTTTTT.

This clone occurred many times. The CDR3 reads CASSFQETGELFF. The CDR3 nucleotides are TGTGCCAGCAGCTTCCAAGAAACCGGGGAGCTGTTTTTT. This chain uses TRBV7-2 with TRBJ2-2, with no clear D. Germline assignment: CDR1 SGHTA and CDR2 FQGNSA. Trimming removed 3 bases at V and 5 bases at J, with 7 bases between. The length of the CDR3 is 13 residues.

J is TRBJ1-2 and V is TRBV4-3, with TRBD1 identical over 7 bases. The CDR3 is 13 amino acids. V was pared by 4 bases and J by 8 bases, with 7 bases of the junction left unmatched. The germline V gene has CDR1 LGHNA and CDR2 YSLEER. CDR3 DNA: TGCGCCAGCAGCCCCAGGGGGGCGGGAGGCTACACCTTC. Its protein product is CASSPRGAGGYTF.

The gene calls are TRBV11-3 and TRBJ2-1, with a tentative D call TRBD1 (5 bases). Between the trimmed V and J ends, which lost 5 bases and 12 bases, there was a span of 17 bases. Germline V gene sequence: CDR1 SGHNT, CDR2 YENEEA. This CDR3 region has 13 residues. The CDR3 spells CASSLNDQGPQFF. CDR3 nucleotides: TGTGCCAGCAGCCTCAATGACCAGGGCCCGCAGTTCTTC. Complete variable domain (other parts from reference TRBV11-3 and TRBJ2-1): EAGVVQSPRYKIIEKKQPVAFWCNPISGHNTLYWYLQNLGQGPELLIRYENEEAVDDSQLPKDRFSAERLKGVDSTLKIQPAELGDSAVYLCASSLNDQGPQFFGPGTRLTVL.

This chain uses TRBV7-9 with TRBJ1-5; tentative D call: TRBD1 (6 bases). This CDR3 has 16 amino acids. Germline values: CDR1 SEHNR, CDR2 FQNEAQ (reference sequence). With 4 bases removed from V and 3 bases from J, the gap between germline ends came to 16 bases. The CDR3 region is CASSWGAGRDNQPQHF. The CDR3 nucleotides are TGTGCCAGCAGCTGGGGGGCGGGTAGGGACAATCAGCCCCAGCATTTT.

V gene TRBV28 combines with J gene TRBJ1-3, with TRBD1 matching over 7 bases. With V trimmed by 2 bases and J by 6 bases, 10 bases remained unmatched. In germline, CDR1 is MDHEN, CDR2 SYDVKM. The CDR3 spans 16 residues. The CDR3 region has the DNA TGTGCCAGCAGTTTACTTACCGGGACAGCCGTAAACACCATATATTTT. Translation gives CASSLLTGTAVNTIYF.

The genes are TRBV5-1 and TRBJ1-4; the match to TRBD1 covers 7 bases. The CDR3 sequence is 14 residues long. Germline assignment: CDR1 SGHRS and CDR2 YFSETQ. J gave up 6 bases and V 3 bases, and 5 bases lay outside the gene matches. CDR3 sequence: CASSSRQGDEKLFF. The CDR3 nucleotides are TGCGCCAGCAGCTCCCGACAGGGCGATGAAAAACTGTTTTTT.

The genes are TRBV28 and TRBJ2-7; 7 positions agree with TRBD1. The J segment lost 0 bases and the V segment lost 5 bases, leaving 10 bases of the junction unmatched. The CDR3 runs to 16 residues. Germline values: CDR1 MDHEN, CDR2 SYDVKM. The CDR3 DNA sequence: TGTGCCAGCAGTACCCACAGGGGCCAGAGCTCCTACGAGCAGTACTTC. This encodes CASSTHRGQSSYEQYF.

The chain carries TRBV19 and TRBJ2-7; TRBD1 agrees at 9 bases. The trim removed 6 bases at V and 2 bases at J, leaving 8 bases unmatched. CDR3 length: 15 residues. The germline CDR1 and CDR2 sequences are LNHDA and SQIVND (reference sequence). The CDR3 loop is CASRDTGTGPYEQYF. CDR3 in DNA: TGTGCCAGTAGGGACACCGGGACAGGGCCCTACGAGCAGTACTTC. Supplemented by reference TRBV19 and TRBJ2-7, the full variable domain reads DGGITQSPKYLFRKEGQNVTLSCEQNLNHDAMYWYRQDPGQGLRLIYYSQIVNDFQKGDIAEGYSVSREKKESFPLTVTSAQKNPTAFYLCASRDTGTGPYEQYFGPGTRLTVT.

The chain couples TRBV6-1 to TRBJ1-5, with TRBD1 matching 7 bases. After removal of 2 bases from V and 5 bases from J, the junction contained 9 bases not matched to a gene. CDR1 is MNHNS, CDR2 SASEGT, per germline. The CDR3 has 16 amino acids. The CDR3 DNA is TGTGCCAGCAGTGAATCAGGGGGAGGAGGAGATCAGCCCCAGCATTTT. Translating it yields CASSESGGGGDQPQHF.

This chain links TRBV5-6 with TRBJ2-7; 11 nucleotides line up with TRBD2. CDR3 length: 16 amino acids. V lost 0 bases, J lost 0 bases, and 2 bases stayed unmatched. The germline gives CDR1 SGHDT, CDR2 YYEEEE. The CDR3 region is CASSLAGLAGSYEQYF. CDR3 in DNA: TGTGCCAGCAGCTTGGCCGGACTAGCGGGCTCCTACGAGCAGTACTTC.

The J gene is TRBJ1-5, the V gene TRBV28, with D perhaps matching TRBD1 (6 bases). Trimming stripped 8 bases from V and 0 bases from J, with 14 bases between. The CDR3 contains 15 residues. Germline V gives CDR1 MDHEN, CDR2 SYDVKM. CDR3 sequence reads: CASGGDDYSNQPQHF. DNA for the CDR3: TGTGCCAGCGGGGGCGACGATTATAGCAATCAGCCCCAGCATTTT.

This clone has only one observation. The gene calls are TRBV19 and TRBJ2-3; D gene ambiguous. Germline CDR1 and CDR2: LNHDA and SQIVND (reference sequence). Deletions cut 2 bases from V and 4 bases from J, with 7 bases between. This CDR3 spans 13 amino acids. In nucleotides, the CDR3 is TGTGCCAGTAGTATAAGTAGGCCAGATACGCAGTATTTT. The encoded protein is CASSISRPDTQYF.

V and J are TRBV10-1 and TRBJ2-7; TRBD1 might be the D (5 bases). This CDR3 is 16 amino acids long. CDR1 WNHNN and CDR2 SYGVQD come from the germline V gene (reference sequence). V lost 3 bases and J 2 bases, leaving 17 bases between the germline ends. The CDR3 DNA reads TGCGCCAGCAGTGAAGGGGAACCCACGCTACCCTACGAGCAGTACTTC. Protein: CASSEGEPTLPYEQYF.

The chain uses TRBV9 and TRBJ2-3; the D gene is possibly TRBD1 (5 bases). CDR1 SGDLS and CDR2 YYNGEE come from the germline V gene. The V end was cut by 0 bases, the J end by 3 bases, with 5 bases between. This CDR3 is built from 13 residues. CDR3 sequence reads: CASSVEGTDTQYF. The CDR3 nucleotides are TGTGCCAGCAGCGTAGAGGGGACAGATACGCAGTATTTT.

The chain joins TRBV5-6 to TRBJ2-5, with 7 bases that match TRBD2. J gave up 4 bases and V 3 bases, and 3 bases lay outside the gene matches. The CDR3 extends over 13 amino acids. Germline CDR1 and CDR2: SGHDT and YYEEEE. Here the CDR3 DNA reads TGTGCCAGCAGCTGGGGAGGGCGAGAGACCCAGTACTTC. It translates to CASSWGGRETQYF.

The rearrangement joins TRBV7-9 to TRBJ2-7; 7 bases match TRBD2. CDR3 length: 17 amino acids. Trimming cost V 5 bases and J 1 base; bases outside gene matches: 14. Germline CDR1 reads SEHNR; CDR2 reads FQNEAQ (reference sequence). DNA of the CDR3: TGTGCCAGCAGCCGCTGGCCCATTAGCGGGCCATCCTACGAGCAGTACTTC. Its translation: CASSRWPISGPSYEQYF.

The chain carries TRBV6-6 and TRBJ2-5, with D possibly matching TRBD1 (5 bases). Germline V gene data show CDR1 as MNHNY and CDR2 as SVGAGI (reference sequence). This CDR3 spans 13 amino acids. V lost 7 bases and J lost 5, with 14 bases in between. This chain's CDR3 is CASTTGPIETQYF. The CDR3 DNA follows: TGTGCCAGCACCACAGGACCGATCGAGACCCAGTACTTC.

As for this clone: The sample contains more than one DNA sequence encoding this CDR3. The chain couples TRBV30 to TRBJ2-6, with D unresolved. Germline CDR1 reads GTSNPN; CDR2 reads SVGIG (reference sequence). This CDR3 region has 12 residues. Between the trimmed V and J ends, which lost 2 bases and 1 base, there was a span of 0 bases. The CDR3 sequence is CAWSSGANVLTF. For the CDR3, the DNA is TGTGCCTGGAGTTCTGGGGCCAACGTCCTGACTTTC.

The chain employs TRBV6-6 and TRBJ1-2; 7 bases are a match to TRBD1. This CDR3 is built from 14 residues. J gave up 3 bases and V 6 bases, and 7 bases lay outside the gene matches. Germline V gene sequence: CDR1 MNHNY, CDR2 SVGAGI (reference sequence). The CDR3 nucleotides are TGTGCCAGCAGGGGAACAGGGGCCCACTATGGCTACACCTTC. As protein: CASRGTGAHYGYTF.